This entry lists 29 T cell receptor beta chains sequenced from one sample in a study of identical twins' blood T cells. TCRdb re-called the 5' RACE reads with MiXCR, one entry per CDR3 protein. The repertoire holds 400,000 or so distinct CDR3 sequences, with around 30% as singletons. The sample consisted of PBMCs. The source is a woman between 18 and 55 years old in good health.

The chain combines TRBV5-6 with TRBJ2-7; 11 nucleotides line up with TRBD2. V gave up 3 bases and J gave up 2 bases; unmatched junction bases: 7. The length of the CDR3 is 16 residues. Germline-derived CDR1 and CDR2 are SGHDT and YYEEEE. The CDR3 here is CASSSSLGLAAYEQYF. CDR3 sequence (DNA): TGTGCCAGCAGCTCTTCCCTGGGACTAGCGGCCTACGAGCAGTACTTC.

This clonotype was detected only once. The J gene is TRBJ2-3, the V gene TRBV7-2; the match to TRBD2 covers 8 bases. V lost 6 bases and J lost 6; bases outside the gene matches: 11. Germline V gives CDR1 SGHTA, CDR2 FQGNSA. This CDR3 region has 15 residues. The CDR3 DNA sequence: TGTGCCAGCAGTTCGTCTAGCGGGTTTTCGGATACGCAGTATTTT. Residues: CASSSSSGFSDTQYF.

Many counts were recorded for this clonotype. The rearrangement joins TRBV18 to TRBJ1-1; possible D gene TRBD1, 5 bases. CDR1 is KGHSH and CDR2 is LQKENI in the germline V gene. CDR3 size: 13 residues. The germline V and J ends were trimmed by 3 bases and 5 bases, with 10 bases remaining between them. The CDR3 loop is CASSPAGRTEAFF. For the CDR3, the DNA is TGTGCCAGCTCACCGGCAGGGAGGACTGAAGCTTTCTTT.

V usage is TRBV5-1 and J usage is TRBJ1-1; a weak D match, TRBD1 (5 bases). From germline, CDR1 is SGHRS and CDR2 YFSETQ. Between the trimmed V and J ends, which lost 4 bases and 4 bases, there was a span of 17 bases. The CDR3 spans 15 residues. The CDR3 nucleotides read TGCGCCAGCAGCCACCTGACGGGGGAGCCCACTGAAGCTTTCTTT. Protein product: CASSHLTGEPTEAFF.

The V and J genes are TRBV19 and TRBJ1-2; 8 nucleotides align to TRBD1. J was trimmed by 0 bases and V by 3 bases; bases with no gene match: 3. There are 15 residues in the CDR3. The germline CDR1 and CDR2 sequences are LNHDA and SQIVND (reference sequence). The CDR3: CASSIQGAANYGYTF. CDR3 DNA: TGTGCCAGTAGTATCCAGGGGGCGGCTAACTATGGCTACACCTTC.

The V call is TRBV15, the J call TRBJ2-5; 7 nucleotides line up with TRBD2. CDR3 length equals 13 residues. Germline V gene lookup returns CDR1 LNHNV and CDR2 YYDKDF (reference sequence). Trimming at V came to 6 bases and at J to 3 bases, leaving 4 bases not matched to a gene. The DNA of the CDR3 is TGTGCCACCAGTTTGGGAGGGAAAGAGACCCAGTACTTC. Encoded protein: CATSLGGKETQYF. Full variable domain (outside the CDR3, taken from reference TRBV15 and TRBJ2-5): DAMVIQNPRYQVTQFGKPVTLSCSQTLNHNVMYWYQQKSSQAPKLLFHYYDKDFNNEADTPDNFQSRRPNTSFCFLDIRSPGLGDTAMYLCATSLGGKETQYFGPGTRLLVL.

There are many counts of this clonotype. V is TRBV12-3 or TRBV12-4 and J is TRBJ2-7, with TRBD2 matching 7 bases. V shed 6 bases and J 0 bases; nucleotides not matched to a gene: 8. This CDR3 is built from 15 residues. Here the CDR3 reads CASSPSGKNSYEQYF. The CDR3 DNA reads TGTGCCAGCAGCCCAAGCGGGAAAAACTCCTACGAGCAGTACTTC.

The CDR3 DNA sequence: TGTGCCAGCAGTCAACTCGGTCAGGGTCCCGGGGAGCTGTTTTTT. Protein: CASSQLGQGPGELFF. The genes are TRBV6-5 and TRBJ2-2, with D tentatively TRBD1 (5 bases). The V gene lost 5 bases and the J gene lost 6 bases, with 16 bases spanning the gap. Germline V CDR1 and CDR2: MNHEY, SVGAGI. This CDR3 has 15 amino acids.

The chain is built from TRBV29-1 and TRBJ2-3, with 14 bases lining up with TRBD2. This CDR3 spans 18 amino acids. CDR1 is SQVTM and CDR2 is ANQGSEA in the germline V gene. The trim removed 0 bases at V and 6 bases at J, leaving 11 bases unmatched. Written as DNA, the CDR3 is TGCAGCGTTGAAGATTGGTCCGGGACTAGCGGGAGCATGGATACGCAGTATTTT. Amino acids: CSVEDWSGTSGSMDTQYF.

This clonotype was recorded a few times. V and J are TRBV2 and TRBJ1-2; tentatively, D is TRBD1 (5 bases). V lost 6 bases to trimming and J lost 5 bases, with 19 bases between them. The CDR3 has 15 residues. The germline CDR1 and CDR2 sequences are SNHLY and FYNNEI. The CDR3 DNA reads as TGTGCCAGCAGGAACCTCGAGGGGAGATCTTATGGCTACACCTTC. This gives the protein CASRNLEGRSYGYTF.

This clonotype has a count of ten or more. This sequence joins TRBV21-1 and TRBJ2-5. TRBV21-1 is listed as a pseudogene. The CDR3 loop spans 11 amino acids. In DNA form, the CDR3 reads TGTGCCAGCAGCGTTCAAGAGACCCAGTACTTC. Translation gives CASSVQETQYF.

The table lists this clonotype with a few counts. This chain joins TRBV5-1 and TRBJ2-5; 7 positions agree with TRBD2. The CDR3 contains 17 residues. J lost 2 bases, V lost 4 bases, and 14 bases had no gene match. Per the germline V gene, CDR1 is SGHRS and CDR2 is YFSETQ. The CDR3 DNA reads TGCGCCAGCAGCCCACGACTAGCTCAATCCCAACAAGAGACCCAGTACTTC. Its protein product is CASSPRLAQSQQETQYF.

This clonotype was seen a few times. J is TRBJ2-3 and V is TRBV10-2, with D hard to call. Per the germline V gene, CDR1 is WSHSY and CDR2 is SAAADI. The V end lost 7 bases, the J end lost 3 bases, and 11 bases lay between the germline ends. This CDR3 has 13 residues. CDR3 in DNA: TGCGCCAGCACGCCTAGTCGGACAGATACGCAGTATTTT. As protein: CASTPSRTDTQYF.

The V and J genes are TRBV5-1 and TRBJ2-5; unclear D gene. Trimming took off 1 base at V and 4 bases at J, with 11 bases between the two ends. This CDR3 is built from 14 residues. CDR1 and CDR2 (germline): SGHRS, YFSETQ. The CDR3 here is CASSLIESGETQYF. The CDR3 DNA is TGCGCCAGCAGCTTGATAGAGTCCGGAGAGACCCAGTACTTC.

The sample holds a few counts of this clonotype. This rearrangement joins TRBV15 to TRBJ2-3, with D unclear. Trimming left V 2 bases short and J 2 bases short, with 8 bases between. This CDR3 has 14 residues. Per germline, CDR1 LNHNV and CDR2 YYDKDF (reference sequence). CDR3 region: CATSRKDPTDTQYF. The CDR3 nucleotides are TGTGCCACCAGCAGAAAGGACCCCACAGATACGCAGTATTTT.

There are a few counts of this clonotype. The chain links TRBV7-9 to TRBJ1-2; no clear D. The CDR3 is made up of 17 amino acids. Trimming pared 3 bases from V and 0 bases from J, leaving 17 bases between. CDR1 and CDR2 (germline): SEHNR, FQNEAQ (reference sequence). CDR3 DNA sequence: TGTGCCAGCAGCTTGTCCAGGAACTACAAAGCTAACTATGGCTACACCTTC. Encoded protein: CASSLSRNYKANYGYTF.

The chain has TRBV7-2 and TRBJ1-4; TRBD1 matches at 9 bases. Germline V CDR1 and CDR2: SGHTA, FQGNSA. After removal of 5 bases from V and 7 bases from J, the junction contained 8 bases not matched to a gene. The CDR3 is 15 residues long. The CDR3 DNA reads TGTGCCAGCAGCCGTGACAGGGGGAGAGTTGAAAAACTGTTTTTT. Encoded protein: CASSRDRGRVEKLFF.

Remarks on this clonotype: A read error may be the cause here, since a much bigger clone is one base away. The genes are TRBV2 and TRBJ1-1; possibly TRBD1 for D (5 bases). The CDR3 has 14 residues. CDR1 is SNHLY, CDR2 FYNNEI, per germline. Trimming removed 0 bases from V and 4 bases from J, with 9 bases in between. CDR3 in DNA: TGTGCCAGCAGTGAAGCACGGGGGAGCACTGAAGCTTTCTTT. Translated, it gives CASSEARGSTEAFF. The full variable domain, its missing parts supplied by reference TRBV2 and TRBJ1-1, is EPEVTQTPSHQVTQMGQEVILRCVPISNHLYFYWYRQILGQKVEFLVSFYNNEISEKSEIFDDQFSVERPDGSNFTLKIRSTKLEDSAMYFCASSEARGSTEAFFGQGTRLTVV.

On this clonotype: A much larger clonotype is one base distant, so this may be a read error. The rearrangement joins TRBV20-1 to TRBJ1-5; D tentatively reads TRBD1 or TRBD2 (5 bases each). The last part of the DNA fits TRBJ2-3 better; the J call may be wrong. Germline V gene lookup returns CDR1 DFQATT and CDR2 SNEGSKA (reference sequence). The CDR3 length is 15 residues. In nucleotides, the CDR3 is TGCAGTGCTAGAGTTCGGGGCCTGGCCGATCAGCCCCAGTATTTT. It yields the protein CSARVRGLADQPQYF.

This chain links TRBV20-1 with TRBJ2-1; 9 nucleotides match TRBD2. With 2 bases clipped from V and 3 bases from J, the junction kept 8 bases outside the gene matches. The CDR3 has 16 amino acids. CDR1 and CDR2 (germline): DFQATT, SNEGSKA (reference sequence). For the CDR3, the DNA is TGCAGTGCTAGACAACCGAGACTAGCGGACTACAATGAGCAGTTCTTC. It translates to CSARQPRLADYNEQFF.

The chain uses TRBV4-1 and TRBJ1-1; 8 nucleotides match TRBD1. Germline CDR1 is MGHRA and CDR2 is YSYEKL. The CDR3 is 14 residues long. After removal of 7 bases from V and 0 bases from J, the junction contained 4 bases not matched to a gene. In DNA form, the CDR3 reads TGCGCCAGCACCACGACAGGGGTGAACACTGAAGCTTTCTTT. Residues: CASTTTGVNTEAFF.

This clonotype has a single count. The V gene is TRBV20-1, the J gene TRBJ2-2, with 8 bases matching TRBD2. The V gene's germline CDR1 is DFQATT and CDR2 SNEGSKA (reference sequence). CDR3 size: 16 residues. After removal of 3 bases from V and 5 bases from J, the junction contained 11 bases not matched to a gene. The CDR3 loop reads CSARVSGSRGTGELFF. The DNA for the CDR3 is TGCAGTGCTAGGGTGAGCGGGAGTCGCGGGACCGGGGAGCTGTTTTTT.

This clonotype was picked up a small number of times. The rearrangement links TRBV10-3 to TRBJ1-2, with TRBD1 as a possible D gene (6 bases). The CDR3 spans 15 residues. V lost 2 bases to trimming and J lost 0 bases, with 10 bases between them. Germline-derived CDR1 and CDR2 are ENHRY and SYGVKD. CDR3 amino acids: CAISETQGPNYGYTF. The CDR3 bases are TGTGCCATCAGTGAGACACAGGGTCCTAACTATGGCTACACCTTC.

The J gene is TRBJ1-2, the V gene TRBV5-1, with D possibly being TRBD1 (6 bases). This CDR3 region has 15 residues. The V and J ends lost 3 bases and 4 bases respectively, with 16 bases between them. CDR1 and CDR2 (germline): SGHRS, YFSETQ. Written as DNA, the CDR3 is TGCGCCAGCAGCTCGATATCGGGGGCAGGCTATGGCTACACCTTC. This sequence encodes CASSSISGAGYGYTF.

This chain joins TRBV5-5 and TRBJ2-2; possibly TRBD1 for D (6 bases). CDR1 is SGHKS, CDR2 YYEKEE, per germline (reference sequence). CDR3 size: 16 residues. Trimming took off 3 bases at V and 0 bases at J, with 12 bases between the two ends. CDR3 residues: CASSSRGQSNTGELFF. DNA of the CDR3: TGTGCCAGCAGCTCGAGGGGACAATCGAACACCGGGGAGCTGTTTTTT.

This clonotype showed up many times. This chain connects TRBV5-4 to TRBJ2-1, with D unclear. The V end lost 1 base, the J end lost 5 bases, and 13 bases lay between the germline ends. CDR3 length: 15 residues. Germline CDR1 is SGHNT and CDR2 is YYREEE (reference sequence). As DNA, the CDR3 is TGTGCCAGCAGCTTGAGCCTAGGGATAAACAATGAGCAGTTCTTC. Translation gives CASSLSLGINNEQFF.

This rearrangement joins TRBV12-5 to TRBJ2-1; TRBD1 might be the D (5 bases). Germline CDR1 reads LGHNT; CDR2 reads FRNRAP. This CDR3 has 14 amino acids. V was cut by 5 bases and J by 13 bases, with 21 bases left in between. CDR3 residues: CASGTSRLGAQQFF. As DNA, the CDR3 is TGTGCTAGTGGTACCTCCAGGTTAGGGGCCCAACAGTTCTTC.

The genes are TRBV7-9 and TRBJ1-1, with D unclear. The V and J ends lost 0 bases and 8 bases respectively, with 13 bases between them. The CDR3 consists of 14 residues. Germline V gene sequence: CDR1 SEHNR, CDR2 FQNEAQ (reference sequence). CDR3 nucleotides: TGTGCCAGCAGCTTAGCCACAGTCTCGACCGAAGCTTTCTTT. It is translated as CASSLATVSTEAFF.

The rearrangement links TRBV7-2 to TRBJ1-2, with D unclear. Germline CDR1 and CDR2: SGHTA and FQGNSA. V was shortened by 3 bases and J by 4 bases, with 6 bases between the two germline ends. The CDR3 is 12 amino acids. CDR3 amino acids: CASSLELYGYTF. The CDR3 DNA is TGTGCCAGCAGCTTGGAGCTCTATGGCTACACCTTC.